This T cell receptor beta chain was documented in a study of CD4 T cells in relation to SARS-CoV-2 and coronaviruses. The wider study: Negative control cultures got HIV-1 Nef peptides or no peptide.

Unexposed donor CD4+ T cells date from about 2011-2018, before the COVID-19 pandemic. The cells were cultured for about 10 days before CD4+ T cells were isolated. Fresh IL-2 medium replaced half the medium on days 3 and 7. This clone was counted only a few times. The target antigen is unknown. Generated by immunoSEQ multiplex PCR, the TCRdb table keeps only in-frame clones and is missing some. The profile shows 24,000 or so clones, about 76% of them singletons. The sequence derives from a human donor in good health. Sequenced material: CD4+ T cells from PBMCs, cultured in vitro.

CDR3 amino acids: CASSLARPGAGEQYF. CDR3 nucleotide sequence: TGTGCCAGCAGCTTAGCTCGCCCGGGGGCGGGAGAGCAGTACTTC. This chain uses TRBV7-2 with TRBJ2-7; D is possibly TRBD1 or TRBD2 (6 bases each). Germline-derived CDR1 and CDR2 are SGHTA and FQGNSA. Trimming cost V 0 bases and J 7 bases, with 16 bases left between them. The CDR3 extends over 15 amino acids.